The subject of this entry is one T cell receptor beta chain. These data originate in a study of radiation and T cells in renal cell carcinoma. Here immunoSEQ multiplex PCR was the method, and the copy in TCRdb shows in-frame clones only, minus some. Among around 4,800 clones listed, 50% to 60% were seen once. Trimming shortened V by 5 bases and J by 2 bases, and 22 bases separated the two germline ends. CDR1 SEHNR and CDR2 FQNEAQ come from the germline V gene (reference sequence). CDR3 size: 17 residues. Stated treatment: 15 Gy SBRT to primary tumor, nephrectomy 4 weeks later. Sequenced material: tumor tissue, taken from a patient whose treatment included radiotherapy and nephrectomy. The chain carries TRBV7-9 and TRBJ2-7; D might be TRBD1 (6 bases). The source of this sequence is a man aged 55 to 70 with renal cell carcinoma. The CDR3 DNA follows: TGTGCCAGCAGCACCGGGACACCGACCTCTTTAACCTACGAGCAGTACTTC. Amino acids: CASSTGTPTSLTYEQYF.